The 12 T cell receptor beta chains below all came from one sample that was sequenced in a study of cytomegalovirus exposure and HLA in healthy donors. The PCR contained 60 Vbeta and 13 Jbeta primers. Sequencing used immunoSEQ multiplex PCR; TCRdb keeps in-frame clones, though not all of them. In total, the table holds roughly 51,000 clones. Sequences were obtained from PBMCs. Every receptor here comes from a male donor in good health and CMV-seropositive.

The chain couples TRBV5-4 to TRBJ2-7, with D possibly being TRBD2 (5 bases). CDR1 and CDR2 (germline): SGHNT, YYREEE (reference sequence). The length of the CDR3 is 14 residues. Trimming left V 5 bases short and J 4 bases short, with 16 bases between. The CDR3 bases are TGTGCCAGCAGTCCCGGTGGAGGCGTTTACGAGCAGTACTTC. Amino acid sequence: CASSPGGGVYEQYF.

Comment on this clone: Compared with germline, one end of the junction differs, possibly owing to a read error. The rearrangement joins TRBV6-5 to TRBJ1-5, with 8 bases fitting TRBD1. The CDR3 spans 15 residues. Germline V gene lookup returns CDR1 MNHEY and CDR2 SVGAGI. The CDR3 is CASRARTGSNPPQHF. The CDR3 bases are TGTGCCAGCCGAGCGCGGACAGGGTCGAATCCGCCCCAGCATTTT.

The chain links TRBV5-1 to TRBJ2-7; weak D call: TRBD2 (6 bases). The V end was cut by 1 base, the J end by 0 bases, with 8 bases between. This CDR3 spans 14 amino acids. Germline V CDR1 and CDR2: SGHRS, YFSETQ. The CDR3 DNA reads TGCGCCAGCAGCTTGCCCGGGAGCTCCTACGAGCAGTACTTC. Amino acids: CASSLPGSSYEQYF.

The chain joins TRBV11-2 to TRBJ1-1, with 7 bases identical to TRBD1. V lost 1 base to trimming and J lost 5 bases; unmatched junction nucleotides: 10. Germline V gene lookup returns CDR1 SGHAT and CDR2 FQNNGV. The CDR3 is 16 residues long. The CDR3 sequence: CASSLGTQGENTEAFF. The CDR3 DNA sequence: TGTGCCAGCAGCTTAGGTACTCAGGGGGAGAATACTGAAGCTTTCTTT.

CDR3 loop: CATSIGTSSYGYTF. The CDR3 DNA reads TGTGCCACCAGCATCGGGACTTCCAGCTATGGCTACACCTTC. The chain combines TRBV15 with TRBJ1-2, with D perhaps TRBD1 (5 bases). V was pared by 4 bases and J by 4 bases, with 13 bases between. The CDR3 is 14 amino acids. Germline lookup yields CDR1 LNHNV and CDR2 YYDKDF (reference sequence).

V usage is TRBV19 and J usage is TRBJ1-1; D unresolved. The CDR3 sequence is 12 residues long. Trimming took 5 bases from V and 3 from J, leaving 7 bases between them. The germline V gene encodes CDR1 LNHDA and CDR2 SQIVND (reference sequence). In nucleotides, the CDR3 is TGTGCCAGTAGTGATGACTACACTGAAGCTTTCTTT. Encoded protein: CASSDDYTEAFF. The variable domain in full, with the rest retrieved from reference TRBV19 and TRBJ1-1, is DGGITQSPKYLFRKEGQNVTLSCEQNLNHDAMYWYRQDPGQGLRLIYYSQIVNDFQKGDIAEGYSVSREKKESFPLTVTSAQKNPTAFYLCASSDDYTEAFFGQGTRLTVV.

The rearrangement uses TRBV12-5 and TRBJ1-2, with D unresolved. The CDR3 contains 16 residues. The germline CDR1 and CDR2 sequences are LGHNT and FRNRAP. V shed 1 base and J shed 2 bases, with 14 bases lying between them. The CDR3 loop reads CASGLGTWRSNYGYTF. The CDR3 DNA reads TGTGCTAGTGGTTTGGGAACTTGGAGAAGCAACTATGGCTACACCTTC.

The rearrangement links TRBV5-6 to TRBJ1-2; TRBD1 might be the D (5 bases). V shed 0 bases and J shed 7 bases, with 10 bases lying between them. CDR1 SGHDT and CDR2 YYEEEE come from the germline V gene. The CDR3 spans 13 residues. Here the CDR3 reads CASSLGRVSGYTF. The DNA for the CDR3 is TGTGCCAGCAGCTTGGGCAGGGTGTCTGGCTACACCTTC.

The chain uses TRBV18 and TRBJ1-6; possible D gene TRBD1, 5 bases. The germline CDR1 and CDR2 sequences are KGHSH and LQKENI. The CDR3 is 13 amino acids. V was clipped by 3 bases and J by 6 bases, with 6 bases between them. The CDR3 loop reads CASSPDSNSPLHF. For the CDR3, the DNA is TGTGCCAGCTCACCCGACAGTAATTCACCCCTCCACTTT.

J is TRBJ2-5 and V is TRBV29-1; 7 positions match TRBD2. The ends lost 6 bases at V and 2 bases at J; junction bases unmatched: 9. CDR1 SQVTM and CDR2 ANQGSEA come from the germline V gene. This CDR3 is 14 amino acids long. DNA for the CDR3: TGCAGCGTCATCCACGAGCGGGGACAAGAGACCCAGTACTTC. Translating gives CSVIHERGQETQYF.

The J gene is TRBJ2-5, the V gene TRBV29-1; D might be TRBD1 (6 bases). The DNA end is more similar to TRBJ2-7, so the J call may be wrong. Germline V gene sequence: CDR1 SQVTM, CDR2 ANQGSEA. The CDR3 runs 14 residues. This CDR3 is CSVGGRSGTYEQYF. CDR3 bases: TGCAGCGTTGGGGGGCGGTCAGGAACCTACGAGCAGTACTTC.

CDR3 nucleotides: TGTGCCAGCAGTGAAGCAGCAGGGTTGGTCGACTACGAGCAGTACTTC. Protein sequence: CASSEAAGLVDYEQYF. The V and J genes are TRBV6-1 and TRBJ2-7; perhaps TRBD1 as D (5 bases). The CDR3 length is 16 residues. V gave up 0 bases and J gave up 3 bases, with 15 bases separating them. CDR1 MNHNS and CDR2 SASEGT come from the germline V gene.